This TCR beta chain was identified during a study of neurological immune-mediated disorders. This clonotype showed up many times. What it recognizes is unknown. The authors obtained over 160 million TCR-beta sequences from 15-18 subjects per sequencing run. TCRdb re-derived calls from the 5' RACE reads in MiXCR, one entry per CDR3 protein. Of 50,000 or so distinct CDR3 sequences detected, under 3.5% appear once; the ten largest clones hold about 7%. The CDR3 contains 17 residues. CDR1 SGDLS and CDR2 YYNGEE come from the germline V gene. The ends lost 4 bases at V and 7 bases at J; junction bases unmatched: 13. Study-wide results and caveats: One cluster of related CDR3 sequences contained, by phylogenetic grouping, the repertoires of 18 of 34 multiple sclerosis patients and formed a possible signature.

The clonotype comes from a woman aged 60 to 75 with multiple sclerosis. This chain links TRBV9 with TRBJ2-7; 14 nucleotides align to TRBD2. The sequenced sample was PBMCs. CDR3 DNA: TGTGCCAGCAGCCCGGGTCCCGGGACTAGCGGGAGCGGAGAGCAGTACTTC. This codes for CASSPGPGTSGSGEQYF. Full variable domain (missing parts from reference TRBV9 and TRBJ2-7): DSGVTQTPKHLITATGQRVTLRCSPRSGDLSVYWYQQSLDQGLQFLIQYYNGEERAKGNILERFSAQQFPDLHSELNLSSLELGDSALYFCASSPGPGTSGSGEQYFGPGTRLTVT.